Described below is a single TCR beta chain sequence and its context. TCRdb ran MiXCR on the PCR reads. Altogether tens of thousands of clones are present, about an eighth being singletons, with the ten largest covering roughly 9.6%. The data originate from a study of metastatic and nonmetastatic thyroid tumors. Study summary: Comparison of repertoires was carried out across blood and tumor or nodule tissue from malignant and benign thyroid patients.

Thyroid surgery was performed in patients who had received no treatment beforehand. This clonotype was sampled from a female donor with papillary thyroid cancer or a benign thyroid nodule (not recorded which). Some clones in this sample may be carry-over from other donors' samples. The sequenced sample consisted of tumor tissue.

Here the CDR3 DNA reads TGTGCCTGTTCTGAAGATACGCAGTATTTT. Its protein is CACSEDTQYF. V is TRBV30 and J is TRBJ2-3, with D unresolved. Germline V gene lookup returns CDR1 GTSNPN and CDR2 SVGIG (reference sequence). This CDR3 has 10 amino acids. Trimming took off 6 bases at V and 5 bases at J, with 6 bases between the two ends. Full variable domain (rest looked up from reference TRBV30 and TRBJ2-3): SQTIHQWPATLVQPVGSPLSLECTVEGTSNPNLYWYRQAAGRGLQLLFYSVGIGQISSEVPQNLSASRPQDRQFILSSKKLLLSDSGFYLCACSEDTQYFGPGTRLTVL.